This TCR beta chain was sequenced during a study of T cell responses to AZD1222 COVID-19 vaccine. General observations from the study: Just six AZD1222 recipients were seropositive at baseline. Sampling captured repertoires only after the peak T cell response. A mostly white British donor set with more females was recruited, and clonal diversity was possibly underestimated.

The protocol was immunoSEQ multiplex PCR, while the TCRdb copy is restricted to in-frame clones and leaves out a portion. Of around 80,000 clones detected, approximately 83% appear once; the ten largest clones hold less than 11%. This CDR3 is built from 15 residues. CDR1 is MDHEN and CDR2 is SYDVKM in the germline V gene. Trimming removed 5 bases from V and 0 bases from J, with 14 bases in between. Pooling was applied to second doses at about 4 or about 12 weeks. Comment on this clone: The antigen remains unidentified.

This clonotype was sampled from an adult who received the AZD1222 COVID-19 vaccine. The chain uses TRBV28 and TRBJ2-7; D possibly corresponds to TRBD2 (5 bases). The sequenced sample was peripheral blood, obtained 28 days after the second AZD1222 dose. The CDR3 DNA reads as TGTGCCAGCAGTCTGGACTTCCGGAGCTCCTACGAGCAGTACTTC. This gives the protein CASSLDFRSSYEQYF. Full variable domain (rest looked up from reference TRBV28 and TRBJ2-7): DVKVTQSSRYLVKRTGEKVFLECVQDMDHENMFWYRQDPGLGLRLIYFSYDVKMKEKGDIPEGYSVSREKKERFSLILESASTNQTSMYLCASSLDFRSSYEQYFGPGTRLTVT.